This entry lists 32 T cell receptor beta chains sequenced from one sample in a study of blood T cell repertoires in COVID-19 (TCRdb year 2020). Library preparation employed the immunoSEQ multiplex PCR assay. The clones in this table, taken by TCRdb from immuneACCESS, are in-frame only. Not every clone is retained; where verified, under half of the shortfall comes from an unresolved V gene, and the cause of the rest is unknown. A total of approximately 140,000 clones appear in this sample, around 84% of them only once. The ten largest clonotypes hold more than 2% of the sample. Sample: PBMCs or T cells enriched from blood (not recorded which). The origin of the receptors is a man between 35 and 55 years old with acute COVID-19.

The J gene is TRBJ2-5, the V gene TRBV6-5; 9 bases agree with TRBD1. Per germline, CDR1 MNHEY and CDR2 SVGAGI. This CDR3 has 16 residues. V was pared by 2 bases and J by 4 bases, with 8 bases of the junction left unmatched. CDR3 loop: CASSYAYGTGSETQYF. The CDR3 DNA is TGTGCCAGCAGTTACGCATATGGGACAGGGTCAGAGACCCAGTACTTC.

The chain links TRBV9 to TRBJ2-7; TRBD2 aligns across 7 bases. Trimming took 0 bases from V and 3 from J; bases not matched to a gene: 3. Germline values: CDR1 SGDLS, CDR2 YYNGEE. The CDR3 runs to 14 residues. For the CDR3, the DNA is TGTGCCAGCAGCGTAGCTTGGGGGGGCTACGAGCAGTACTTC. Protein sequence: CASSVAWGGYEQYF. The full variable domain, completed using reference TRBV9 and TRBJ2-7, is DSGVTQTPKHLITATGQRVTLRCSPRSGDLSVYWYQQSLDQGLQFLIQYYNGEERAKGNILERFSAQQFPDLHSELNLSSLELGDSALYFCASSVAWGGYEQYFGPGTRLTVT.

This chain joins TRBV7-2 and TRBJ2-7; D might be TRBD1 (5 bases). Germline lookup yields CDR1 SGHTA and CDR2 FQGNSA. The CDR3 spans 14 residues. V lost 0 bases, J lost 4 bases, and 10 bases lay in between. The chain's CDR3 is CASSLAGARYEQYF. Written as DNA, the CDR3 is TGTGCCAGCAGCTTAGCTGGGGCCAGGTACGAGCAGTACTTC.

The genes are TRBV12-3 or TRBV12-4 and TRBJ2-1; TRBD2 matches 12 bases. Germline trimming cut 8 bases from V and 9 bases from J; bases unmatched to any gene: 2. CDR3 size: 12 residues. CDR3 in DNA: TGTGCCAGCGGACTAGCGGGGCTTGAGCAGTTCTTC. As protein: CASGLAGLEQFF.

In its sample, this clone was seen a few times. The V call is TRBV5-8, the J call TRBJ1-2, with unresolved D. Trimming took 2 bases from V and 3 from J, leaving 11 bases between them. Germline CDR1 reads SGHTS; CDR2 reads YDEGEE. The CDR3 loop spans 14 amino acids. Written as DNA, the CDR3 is TGTGCCAGCAGCTTATTTACAGTCGACTATGGCTACACCTTC. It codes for CASSLFTVDYGYTF.

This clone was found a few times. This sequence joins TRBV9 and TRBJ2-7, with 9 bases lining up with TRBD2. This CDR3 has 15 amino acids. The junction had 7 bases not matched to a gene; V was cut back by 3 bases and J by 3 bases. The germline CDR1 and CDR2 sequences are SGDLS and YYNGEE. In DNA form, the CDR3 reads TGTGCCAGCAGCGACGGAGGGACTAGCATCTACGAGCAGTACTTC. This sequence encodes CASSDGGTSIYEQYF.

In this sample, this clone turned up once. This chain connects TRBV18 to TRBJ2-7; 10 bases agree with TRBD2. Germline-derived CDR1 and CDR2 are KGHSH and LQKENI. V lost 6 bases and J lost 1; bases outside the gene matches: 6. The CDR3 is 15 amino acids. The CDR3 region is CASSPGTSASYEQYF. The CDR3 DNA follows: TGTGCCAGCTCCCCCGGGACTAGCGCTTCCTACGAGCAGTACTTC.

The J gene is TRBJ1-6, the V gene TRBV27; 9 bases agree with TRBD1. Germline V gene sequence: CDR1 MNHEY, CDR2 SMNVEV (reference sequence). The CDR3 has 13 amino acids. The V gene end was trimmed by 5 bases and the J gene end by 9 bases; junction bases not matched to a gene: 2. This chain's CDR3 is CASSVDRGSPLHF. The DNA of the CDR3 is TGTGCCAGCAGTGTGGACAGGGGTTCACCCCTCCACTTT.

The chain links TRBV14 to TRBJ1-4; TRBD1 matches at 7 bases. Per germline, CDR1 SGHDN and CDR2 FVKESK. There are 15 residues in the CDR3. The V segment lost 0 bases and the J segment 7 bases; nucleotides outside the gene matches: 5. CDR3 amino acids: CASSQEVYRGEKLFF. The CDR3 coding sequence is TGTGCCAGCAGCCAAGAGGTTTACAGGGGTGAAAAACTGTTTTTT.

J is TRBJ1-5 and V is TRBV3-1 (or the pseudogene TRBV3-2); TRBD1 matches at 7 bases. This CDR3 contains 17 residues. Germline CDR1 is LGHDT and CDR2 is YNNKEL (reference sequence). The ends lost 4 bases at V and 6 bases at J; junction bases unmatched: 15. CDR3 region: CASSPLPPGGNSQPQHF. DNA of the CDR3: TGTGCCAGCAGCCCTCTTCCCCCAGGGGGGAACAGTCAGCCCCAGCATTTT.

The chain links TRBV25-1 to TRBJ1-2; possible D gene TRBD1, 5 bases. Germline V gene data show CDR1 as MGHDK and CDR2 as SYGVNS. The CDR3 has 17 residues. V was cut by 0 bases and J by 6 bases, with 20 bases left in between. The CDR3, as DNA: TGTGCCAGCAGTGAATATGGCCAGGGTCTGGGTAGAGATGGCTACACCTTC. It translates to CASSEYGQGLGRDGYTF.

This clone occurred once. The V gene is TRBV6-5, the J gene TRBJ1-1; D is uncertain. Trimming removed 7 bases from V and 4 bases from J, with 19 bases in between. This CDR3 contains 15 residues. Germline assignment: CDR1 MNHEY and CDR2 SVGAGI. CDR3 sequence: CASTTTRGAVTEAFF. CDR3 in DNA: TGTGCCAGCACCACTACGAGAGGAGCGGTCACTGAAGCTTTCTTT.

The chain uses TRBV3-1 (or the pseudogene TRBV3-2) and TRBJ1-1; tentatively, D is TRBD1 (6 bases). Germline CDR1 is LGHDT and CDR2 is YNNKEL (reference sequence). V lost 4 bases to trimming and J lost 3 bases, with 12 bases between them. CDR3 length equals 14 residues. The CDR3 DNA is TGTGCCAGCAGCCGACAACAGGGTTACACTGAAGCTTTCTTT. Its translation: CASSRQQGYTEAFF.

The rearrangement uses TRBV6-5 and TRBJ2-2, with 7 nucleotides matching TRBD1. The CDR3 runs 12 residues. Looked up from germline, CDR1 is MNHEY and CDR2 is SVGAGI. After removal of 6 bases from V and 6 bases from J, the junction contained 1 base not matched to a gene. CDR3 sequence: CASRDRAGELFF. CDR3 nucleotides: TGTGCCAGCAGAGACAGGGCCGGGGAGCTGTTTTTT.

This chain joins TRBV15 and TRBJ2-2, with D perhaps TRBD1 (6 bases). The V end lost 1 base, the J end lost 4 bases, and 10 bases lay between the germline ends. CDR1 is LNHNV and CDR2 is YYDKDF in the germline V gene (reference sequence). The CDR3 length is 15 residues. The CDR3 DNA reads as TGTGCCACCAGCAGAGCCCAGGGGCCCACCGGGGAGCTGTTTTTT. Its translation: CATSRAQGPTGELFF.

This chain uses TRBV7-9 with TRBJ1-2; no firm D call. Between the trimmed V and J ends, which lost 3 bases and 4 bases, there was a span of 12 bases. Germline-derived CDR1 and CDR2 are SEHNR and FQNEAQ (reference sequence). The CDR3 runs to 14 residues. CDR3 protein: CASSLNGGSYGYTF. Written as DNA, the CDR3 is TGTGCCAGCAGCTTGAATGGCGGTTCCTATGGCTACACCTTC.

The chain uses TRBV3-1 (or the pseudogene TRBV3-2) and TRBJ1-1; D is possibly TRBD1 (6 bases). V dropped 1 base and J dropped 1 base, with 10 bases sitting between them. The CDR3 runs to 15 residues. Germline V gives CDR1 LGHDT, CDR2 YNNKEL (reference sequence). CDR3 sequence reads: CASSQGGGGNTEAFF. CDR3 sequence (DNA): TGTGCCAGCAGCCAAGGGGGAGGGGGGAACACTGAAGCTTTCTTT.

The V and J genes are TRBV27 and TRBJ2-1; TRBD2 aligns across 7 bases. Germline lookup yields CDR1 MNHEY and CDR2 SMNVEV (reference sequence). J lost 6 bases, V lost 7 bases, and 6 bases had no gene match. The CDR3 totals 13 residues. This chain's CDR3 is CASTTSELNEQFF. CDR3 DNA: TGTGCCAGCACTACTAGCGAACTCAATGAGCAGTTCTTC.

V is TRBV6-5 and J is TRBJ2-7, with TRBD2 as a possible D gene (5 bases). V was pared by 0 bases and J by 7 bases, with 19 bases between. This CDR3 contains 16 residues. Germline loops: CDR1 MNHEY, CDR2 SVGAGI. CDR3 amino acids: CASSYSRTEGKREQYF. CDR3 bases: TGTGCCAGCAGTTACTCCCGGACTGAAGGGAAGAGGGAGCAGTACTTC.

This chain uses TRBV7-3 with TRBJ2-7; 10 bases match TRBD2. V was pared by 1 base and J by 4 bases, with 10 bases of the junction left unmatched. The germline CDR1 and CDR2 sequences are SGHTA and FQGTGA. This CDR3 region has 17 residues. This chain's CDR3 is CASSLRGGAGGPYEQYF. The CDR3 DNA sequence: TGTGCCAGCAGCTTAAGAGGGGGAGCGGGAGGGCCGTACGAGCAGTACTTC.

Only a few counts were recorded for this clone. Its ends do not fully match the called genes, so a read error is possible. CDR3 in DNA: TGTGCTAGCAGCTCCACAGGGGGCGCGGGGGAGACCCAGTACTTC. Amino acid sequence: CASSSTGGAGETQYF. This chain connects TRBV7-7 to TRBJ2-5; 9 bases line up with TRBD1. Germline V gene sequence: CDR1 SSHAT, CDR2 FNYEAQ (reference sequence). The length of the CDR3 is 15 residues.

The CDR3: CASSQLGQILHNEQFF. The CDR3 nucleotides read TGTGCCAGCAGCCAATTAGGACAGATTCTTCACAATGAGCAGTTCTTC. This chain connects TRBV4-2 to TRBJ2-1; possibly TRBD1 for D (6 bases). V gave up 2 bases and J gave up 5 bases, with 16 bases separating them. CDR1 and CDR2 from the germline V gene are LGHNA and YNFKEQ. The length of the CDR3 is 16 residues.

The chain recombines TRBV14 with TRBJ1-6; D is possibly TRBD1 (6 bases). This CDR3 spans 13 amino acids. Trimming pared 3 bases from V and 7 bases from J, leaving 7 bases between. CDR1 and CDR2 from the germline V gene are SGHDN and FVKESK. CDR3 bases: TGTGCCAGCAGCCAGGGACACAATTCACCCCTCCACTTT. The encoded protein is CASSQGHNSPLHF.

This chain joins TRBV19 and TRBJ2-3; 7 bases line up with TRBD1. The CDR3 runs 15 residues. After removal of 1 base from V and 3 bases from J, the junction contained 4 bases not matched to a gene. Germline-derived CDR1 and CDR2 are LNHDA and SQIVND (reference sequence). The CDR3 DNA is TGTGCCAGTAGTATAGCAAGGGGGCAGACAGATACGCAGTATTTT. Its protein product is CASSIARGQTDTQYF.

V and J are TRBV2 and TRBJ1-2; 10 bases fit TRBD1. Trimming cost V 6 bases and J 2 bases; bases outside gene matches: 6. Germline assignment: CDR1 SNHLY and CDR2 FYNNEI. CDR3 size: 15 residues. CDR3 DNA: TGTGCCAGCAGCCCCCGGACAGGGGGGAACTATGGCTACACCTTC. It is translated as CASSPRTGGNYGYTF.

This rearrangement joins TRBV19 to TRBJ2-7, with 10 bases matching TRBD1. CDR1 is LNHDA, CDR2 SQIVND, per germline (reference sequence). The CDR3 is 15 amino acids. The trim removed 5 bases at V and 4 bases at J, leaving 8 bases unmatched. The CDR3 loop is CASSPFGTGEYEQYF. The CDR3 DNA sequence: TGTGCCAGTAGTCCGTTTGGGACAGGGGAATACGAGCAGTACTTC.

CDR3 in DNA: TGTGCCAGCAGCTTAGGGATACAGGTTAATGAAAAACTGTTTTTT. It codes for CASSLGIQVNEKLFF. The chain combines TRBV7-6 with TRBJ1-4, with TRBD1 as a possible D gene (5 bases). The germline V and J ends were trimmed by 1 base and 4 bases, with 10 bases remaining between them. The CDR3 has 15 amino acids. CDR1 is SGHVS, CDR2 FNYEAQ, per germline.

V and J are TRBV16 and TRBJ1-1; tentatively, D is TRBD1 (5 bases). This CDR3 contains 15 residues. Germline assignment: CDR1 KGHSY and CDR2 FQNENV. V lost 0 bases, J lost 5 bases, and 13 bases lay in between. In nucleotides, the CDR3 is TGTGCCAGCAGCCAATCGATCAGGGATGGTACTGAAGCTTTCTTT. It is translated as CASSQSIRDGTEAFF.

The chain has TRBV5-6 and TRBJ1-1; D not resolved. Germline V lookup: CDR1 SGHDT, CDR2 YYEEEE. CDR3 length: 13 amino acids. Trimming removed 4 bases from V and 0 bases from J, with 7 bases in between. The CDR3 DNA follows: TGTGCCAGCAGCCGCACTTTGAACACTGAAGCTTTCTTT. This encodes CASSRTLNTEAFF.

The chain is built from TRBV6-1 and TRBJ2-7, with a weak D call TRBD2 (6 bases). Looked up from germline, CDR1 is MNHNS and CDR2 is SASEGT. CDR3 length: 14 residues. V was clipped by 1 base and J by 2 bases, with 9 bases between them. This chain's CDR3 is CASSEDPGAYEQYF. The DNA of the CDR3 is TGTGCCAGCAGTGAAGATCCGGGGGCCTACGAGCAGTACTTC.

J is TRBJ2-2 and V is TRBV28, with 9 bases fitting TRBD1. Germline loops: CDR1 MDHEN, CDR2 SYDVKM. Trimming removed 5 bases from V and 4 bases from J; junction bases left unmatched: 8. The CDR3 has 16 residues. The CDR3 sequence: CASSLRQGVGTGELFF. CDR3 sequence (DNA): TGTGCCAGCAGTCTTAGACAGGGGGTTGGCACCGGGGAGCTGTTTTTT.

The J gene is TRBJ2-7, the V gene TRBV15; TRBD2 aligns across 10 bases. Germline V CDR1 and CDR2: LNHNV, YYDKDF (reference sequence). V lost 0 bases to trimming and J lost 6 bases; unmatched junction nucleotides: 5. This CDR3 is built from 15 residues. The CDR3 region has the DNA TGTGCCACCAGCAGAGACCCAGGACTAGCGGCCGAGCAGTACTTC. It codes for CATSRDPGLAAEQYF.